This T cell receptor (beta chain) was obtained from a study of cytomegalovirus exposure and HLA in healthy donors. Points from the study as a whole: In a later analysis, a missense DCLRE1C variant was linked to TCR beta V- and J-gene trimming. Among TCR beta chains, those listed as cytomegalovirus-associated numbered under 200.

In the case of this clone: Its specificity is unknown.

60 Vbeta and 13 Jbeta primers were used in PCR. The protocol was immunoSEQ multiplex PCR, while the TCRdb copy is restricted to in-frame clones and leaves out a portion. The top ten hold 0.5% to 0.55% of the sample, which has 160,000 or so clones, over 75% seen once. Trimming took 5 bases from V and 2 from J, leaving 25 bases between them. The length of the CDR3 is 19 residues. The V gene's germline CDR1 is SGHVS and CDR2 FQNEAQ. Source material: PBMCs. The rearrangement links TRBV7-8 to TRBJ2-1, with a possible D match to TRBD1 (6 bases). The sequence was collected from a woman in her 50s in good health and CMV-seronegative. The CDR3 spells CASSTQQGYSRFAYNEQFF. The DNA for the CDR3 is TGTGCCAGCAGCACACAACAGGGTTACTCTAGGTTCGCCTACAATGAGCAGTTCTTC.